Listed here is a single TCR beta chain. This record comes from a study of blood T cell repertoires in COVID-19. Overall study context: Sources were T cells, B-cell-depleted T cells, or PBMCs; the material itself was cDNA or gDNA.

V was pared by 0 bases and J by 7 bases, with 10 bases between. This CDR3 has 14 residues. CDR1 and CDR2 (germline): MDHEN, SYDVKM. Original processing notes: Amplification of reference gene primers was used by the study to estimate nucleated cell counts. TCRdb's copy holds only in-frame clones and misses some; the assay was immunoSEQ multiplex PCR. V and J calls and clone size come straight from that table; D and trimming were deduced from the DNA. This table has about 110,000 clones, 69% appearing once. Sequenced: peripheral blood. V and J are TRBV28 and TRBJ2-1, with TRBD1 as a possible D gene (6 bases). The TCR comes from a man at least 80 years old with acute or convalescent COVID-19. The CDR3: CASSLWGALNEQFF. As DNA, the CDR3 is TGTGCCAGCAGTTTATGGGGGGCCCTGAATGAGCAGTTCTTC.